These 3 T cell receptor beta chains share one sample of origin, sequenced in a study of OX40 agonist ivuxolimab in advanced cancers. Sequenced by immunoSEQ multiplex PCR; TCRdb stores in-frame clones only, minus some. The repertoire includes 72,000 or so clones, around 85% of them detected once, and 5% sits in the top ten. Sequencing was performed on CD4+ or CD8+ T cells sorted from blood, taken in a trial of the OX40 agonist ivuxolimab. The origin of the receptors is an adult with an advanced solid tumor such as melanoma, head and neck, liver or kidney cancer.

The gene calls are TRBV9 and TRBJ1-1; tentatively, D is TRBD1 (6 bases). The germline V and J ends were trimmed by 2 bases and 1 base, with 12 bases remaining between them. The CDR3 loop spans 15 amino acids. Germline values: CDR1 SGDLS, CDR2 YYNGEE. DNA for the CDR3: TGTGCCAGCAGCGTGGGGGGCACCAGGAACACTGAAGCTTTCTTT. Translating gives CASSVGGTRNTEAFF.

This clone has a count of ten or more. This chain links TRBV6-5 with TRBJ1-3, with D uncertain. The CDR3 spans 16 residues. The V and J ends lost 0 bases and 1 base respectively, with 10 bases between them. Germline CDR1 MNHEY, CDR2 SVGAGI. The CDR3 protein is CASSYSIKRSGNTIYF. DNA for the CDR3: TGTGCCAGCAGTTACTCTATAAAGAGATCTGGAAACACCATATATTTT.

This clone was recorded at least ten times. J is TRBJ2-1 and V is TRBV15; weak D call: TRBD2 (6 bases). The germline V and J ends were trimmed by 2 bases and 4 bases, with 9 bases remaining between them. Germline CDR1 LNHNV, CDR2 YYDKDF (reference sequence). CDR3 length: 14 residues. The CDR3 sequence is CATSRSGSYNEQFF. In nucleotides, the CDR3 is TGTGCCACCAGCAGATCCGGGAGTTACAATGAGCAGTTCTTC. Using reference TRBV15 and TRBJ2-1 for the parts outside the CDR3, the full variable domain is DAMVIQNPRYQVTQFGKPVTLSCSQTLNHNVMYWYQQKSSQAPKLLFHYYDKDFNNEADTPDNFQSRRPNTSFCFLDIRSPGLGDTAMYLCATSRSGSYNEQFFGPGTRLTVL.